These T cell receptor beta chains were read from a single sample in a study of brain T cells in children with intractable seizures. The table came from immunoSEQ multiplex PCR; TCRdb's copy has only in-frame clones and leaves some out. This table holds approximately 330,000 clones, over 85% found once. Here the sequenced sample was peripheral blood, taken 4 to 5 months after surgery. The receptors originated from a boy younger than two with tuberous sclerosis and intractable seizures. Each CDR3 is given with its conserved first and last residue. D genes are given only for firm matches. Clone sizes are given selectively: once, few, many, or a class where the clone is expanded.

TRBJ2-7	TRBV3-1/TRBV3-2	TRBD2	NA	CASSQRTSGSSYEQYF	TGTGCCAGCAGCCAGAGGACTAGCGGTAGCTCCTACGAGCAGTACTTC
TRBJ2-3	TRBV5-5	NA	NA	CASRKSTDTQYF	TGTGCCAGCAGAAAGAGCACAGATACGCAGTATTTT
TRBJ1-1	TRBV29-1	TRBD1	NA	CSSSQGVNTEAFF	TGCAGCTCCTCACAGGGGGTCAACACTGAAGCTTTCTTT
TRBJ1-1	TRBV6-2/TRBV6-3	NA	NA	CASSWSPGLMNTEAFF	TGTGCCAGCAGTTGGTCGCCAGGGCTGATGAACACTGAAGCTTTCTTT
TRBJ2-1	TRBV3-1/TRBV3-2	TRBD1	NA	CATAPTTGAFYNEQFF	TGTGCCACGGCACCAACAACAGGGGCCTTCTACAATGAGCAGTTCTTC
TRBJ2-1	TRBV30	NA	NA	CAWSDGGRQNEQFF	TGTGCCTGGAGTGACGGGGGGCGTCAAAATGAGCAGTTCTTC
TRBJ2-5	TRBV5-1	NA	NA	CASSGRLAHFGTQYF	TGCGCCAGCAGCGGACGCCTAGCCCATTTCGGGACCCAGTACTTC
TRBJ1-1	TRBV5-4	NA	few	CASSPPATGHITEAFF	TGTGCCAGCAGCCCCCCCGCGACGGGTCACATTACTGAAGCTTTCTTT
TRBJ1-1	TRBV29-1	NA	NA	CSVERGNTEAFF	TGCAGCGTCGAGCGGGGGAACACTGAAGCTTTCTTT
TRBJ2-5	TRBV4-1	NA	NA	CASSQTQRREETQYF	TGCGCCAGCAGCCAAACTCAACGGAGAGAAGAGACCCAGTACTTC
TRBJ2-2	TRBV19	TRBD1	NA	CASSYRGSGELFF	TGTGCCAGTAGTTACAGGGGGTCCGGGGAGCTGTTTTTT
TRBJ2-2	TRBV9	TRBD2	NA	CASSVGLAGTGELFF	TGTGCCAGCAGCGTAGGGCTAGCGGGAACCGGGGAGCTGTTTTTT
TRBJ2-7	TRBV5-6	TRBD1	NA	CASSLAGQGYYEQYF	TGTGCCAGCAGCTTGGCGGGACAGGGATACTACGAGCAGTACTTC
TRBJ2-3	TRBV27	NA	NA	CASTLGDTQYF	TGTGCCAGCACCCTCGGAGATACGCAGTATTTT
TRBJ1-1	TRBV28	TRBD1	NA	CASSRTGGRYTEAFF	TGTGCCAGCAGTAGAACAGGGGGCCGATACACTGAAGCTTTCTTT
TRBJ1-4	TRBV7-9	NA	NA	CASSLDWDEKLFF	TGTGCCAGCAGCTTAGATTGGGATGAAAAACTGTTTTTT
TRBJ2-7	TRBV4-1	NA	NA	CASSQASWDEQYF	TGCGCCAGCAGCCAAGCCTCCTGGGACGAGCAGTACTTC
TRBJ2-7	TRBV27	TRBD1	NA	CASSSSTGSSEQYF	TGTGCCAGCAGTTCCTCGACAGGGTCTAGCGAGCAGTACTTC
TRBJ1-4	TRBV7-6	NA	NA	CASSLAGQFQKGLFF	TGTGCCAGCAGCCTGGCCGGACAGTTCCAAAAAGGACTGTTTTTT
TRBJ1-1	TRBV29-1	NA	NA	CSVGKGKENTEAFF	TGCAGCGTTGGGAAGGGGAAGGAGAACACTGAAGCTTTCTTT
TRBJ2-1	TRBV7-2	NA	few	CASSQGPREYNEQFF	TGTGCCAGCTCCCAAGGTCCCCGAGAATACAATGAGCAGTTCTTC
TRBJ2-7	TRBV29-1	TRBD1	NA	CSVTGENRYEQYF	TGCAGCGTGACAGGGGAAAATAGGTACGAGCAGTACTTC
TRBJ2-7	TRBV5-1	NA	NA	CASSLAGPVLFYEQYF	TGCGCCAGCAGCTTGGCAGGACCCGTTCTTTTTTACGAGCAGTACTTC
TRBJ2-1	TRBV29-1	NA	NA	CSVEPPRDSTYNEQFF	TGCAGCGTTGAACCGCCACGGGACTCTACCTACAATGAGCAGTTCTTC
TRBJ2-5	TRBV15	TRBD2	NA	CATSRDPAGREETQYF	TGTGCCACCAGCAGAGATCCGGCAGGGAGGGAAGAGACCCAGTACTTC
TRBJ2-3	TRBV11-3	TRBD2	NA	CASSFGGRASLRADTQYF	TGTGCCAGCAGCTTTGGCGGGAGGGCCAGTCTGCGGGCAGATACGCAGTATTTT
TRBJ1-1	TRBV11-3	NA	once	CASSLDSWEGRTEAFF	TGTGCCAGCAGCTTAGATTCTTGGGAGGGTAGGACTGAAGCTTTCTTT
TRBJ1-2	TRBV19	TRBD1	NA	CASSSPYRGHYGYTF	TGTGCCAGTAGTAGCCCGTACAGGGGGCACTATGGCTACACCTTC
TRBJ2-1	TRBV12-3/TRBV12-4	NA	NA	CASSLIGEQFF	TGTGCCAGCAGCCTCATAGGGGAGCAGTTCTTC
TRBJ1-2	TRBV5-5	TRBD1	once	CASSLGDRAGGYGYTF	TGTGCCAGCAGCTTGGGTGACAGGGCGGGCGGCTATGGCTACACCTTC
TRBJ1-2	TRBV20-1	NA	NA	CSARRSHGYTF	TGCAGTGCCCGAAGAAGTCATGGCTACACCTTC
TRBJ2-5	TRBV27	TRBD2	NA	CASAPGTSGMGAQYF	TGTGCCAGCGCCCCCGGGACTAGCGGGATGGGTGCCCAGTACTTC
TRBJ2-2	TRBV28	NA	NA	CASSFSRDCPNTGELFF	TGTGCCAGCAGTTTCTCTAGGGACTGTCCGAACACCGGGGAGCTGTTTTTT
TRBJ2-7	TRBV29-1	NA	NA	CSVGVRGIEQYF	TGCAGCGTTGGAGTCAGGGGTATCGAGCAGTACTTC
TRBJ2-3	TRBV2	TRBD2	NA	CASFYSGTSGRQTQYF	TGTGCCAGCTTCTACTCCGGGACTAGCGGGAGACAGACGCAGTATTTT
TRBJ1-4	TRBV4-1	TRBD1	once	CASSQPGQGEKLFF	TGCGCCAGCAGCCAACCCGGACAGGGGGAAAAACTGTTTTTT
TRBJ2-1	TRBV5-1	TRBD2	NA	CASAPPGGEVFNEQFF	TGCGCCAGCGCCCCACCCGGGGGGGAAGTTTTCAATGAGCAGTTCTTC
TRBJ1-6	TRBV27	NA	once	CASTPVRRGGTYNSPLHF	TGTGCCAGCACCCCCGTCCGAAGAGGGGGAACCTATAATTCACCCCTCCACTTT
TRBJ1-1	TRBV19	TRBD1	NA	CASSISGQGVEAFF	TGTGCCAGTAGTATATCGGGACAGGGCGTTGAAGCTTTCTTT
TRBJ2-1	TRBV19	TRBD2	NA	CASSVSGRAYNEQFF	TGTGCCAGTAGTGTTAGCGGGAGAGCATACAATGAGCAGTTCTTC
TRBJ1-5	TRBV6-5	NA	NA	CASSYPGQPQHF	TGTGCCAGCAGTTATCCGGGTCAGCCCCAGCATTTT
TRBJ2-3	TRBV11-2	NA	once	CASSLGLGGTDTQYF	TGTGCCAGCAGCTTAGGGCTAGGTGGGACAGATACGCAGTATTTT
TRBJ2-5	TRBV5-4	TRBD2	NA	CASSLGLAGETQYF	TGTGCCAGCAGCTTGGGACTAGCGGGGGAGACCCAGTACTTC
TRBJ1-6	TRBV5-4	NA	few	CASSLRQYNSPLHF	TGTGCCAGCAGCTTAAGACAGTATAATTCACCCCTCCACTTT
TRBJ2-5	TRBV19	TRBD2	NA	CASSIGAGGLQETQYF	TGTGCCAGTAGTATAGGGGCGGGGGGCCTCCAAGAGACCCAGTACTTC
TRBJ2-2	TRBV18	NA	NA	CASSPLEIANTGELFF	TGTGCCAGCTCACCACTGGAGATCGCGAACACCGGGGAGCTGTTTTTT
TRBJ2-1	TRBV5-8	NA	NA	CASSPDQGRNEQFF	TGTGCCAGCAGCCCCGACCAGGGACGGAATGAGCAGTTCTTC
TRBJ2-7	TRBV5-5	TRBD2	NA	CASSLVASGGTSYEQYF	TGTGCCAGCAGCTTGGTGGCTAGCGGGGGGACCTCCTACGAGCAGTACTTC
TRBJ1-1	TRBV28	NA	NA	CASYLGQMNTEAFF	TGTGCCAGCTACCTGGGACAAATGAACACTGAAGCTTTCTTT
TRBJ1-2	TRBV9	NA	NA	CASSVATGGRYGYTF	TGTGCCAGCAGCGTAGCTACCGGAGGGCGCTATGGCTACACCTTC
TRBJ2-3	TRBV24-1	NA	NA	CATSDLRSPDTQYF	TGTGCCACCAGTGATTTGCGGTCTCCGGATACGCAGTATTTT
TRBJ2-1	TRBV9	TRBD2	NA	CAPGRDYYYNEQFF	TGTGCCCCCGGCCGGGACTATTACTACAATGAGCAGTTCTTC
TRBJ1-1	TRBV7-9	NA	NA	CASSLWSRGSTEAFF	TGTGCCAGCAGCTTATGGTCCAGGGGCTCGACTGAAGCTTTCTTT
TRBJ2-7	TRBV5-1	NA	NA	CASSLGYEQYF	TGCGCCAGCAGCTTGGGGTACGAGCAGTACTTC
TRBJ2-7	TRBV7-2	TRBD1	NA	CASSRSGTGVYEQYF	TGTGCCAGCAGCCGTTCCGGGACAGGGGTCTACGAGCAGTACTTC